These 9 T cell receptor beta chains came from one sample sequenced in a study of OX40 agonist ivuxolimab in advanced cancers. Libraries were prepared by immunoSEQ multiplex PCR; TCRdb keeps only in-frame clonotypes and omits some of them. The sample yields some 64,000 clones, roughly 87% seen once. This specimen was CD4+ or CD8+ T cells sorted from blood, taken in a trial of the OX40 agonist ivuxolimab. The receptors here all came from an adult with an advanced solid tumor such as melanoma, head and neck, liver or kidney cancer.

For the CDR3, the DNA is TGTGCCAGTAGTAGGGGGACGCAGGGCAATCAGCCCCAGCATTTT. It encodes CASSRGTQGNQPQHF. The chain uses TRBV19 and TRBJ1-5; a weak D match, TRBD1 (5 bases). Germline CDR1 LNHDA, CDR2 SQIVND (reference sequence). V was pared by 4 bases and J by 2 bases, with 12 bases between. CDR3 length: 15 residues.

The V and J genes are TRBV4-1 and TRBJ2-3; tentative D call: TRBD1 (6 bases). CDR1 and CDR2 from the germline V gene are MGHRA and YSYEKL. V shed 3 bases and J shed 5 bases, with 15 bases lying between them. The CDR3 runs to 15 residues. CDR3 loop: CASSQRQGFGDTQYF. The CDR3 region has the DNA TGCGCCAGCAGCCAGAGGCAGGGGTTCGGAGATACGCAGTATTTT.

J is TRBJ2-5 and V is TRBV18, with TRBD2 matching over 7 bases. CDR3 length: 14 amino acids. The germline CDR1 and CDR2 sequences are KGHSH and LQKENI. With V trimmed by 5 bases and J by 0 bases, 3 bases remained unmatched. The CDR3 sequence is CASSSGTNQETQYF. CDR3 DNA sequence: TGTGCCAGCTCATCTGGGACTAACCAAGAGACCCAGTACTTC.

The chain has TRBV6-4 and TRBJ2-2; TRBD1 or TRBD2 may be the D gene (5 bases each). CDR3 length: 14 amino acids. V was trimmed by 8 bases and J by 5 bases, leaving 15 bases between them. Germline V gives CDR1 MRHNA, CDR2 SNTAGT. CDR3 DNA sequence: TGTGCCAGCGGGAGAGTCTGGGGGACCGGGGAGCTGTTTTTT. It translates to CASGRVWGTGELFF.

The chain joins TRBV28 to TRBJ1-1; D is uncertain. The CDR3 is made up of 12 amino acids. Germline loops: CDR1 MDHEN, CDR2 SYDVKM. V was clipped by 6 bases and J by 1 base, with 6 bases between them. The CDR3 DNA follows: TGTGCCAGCAGGTCGTGGAACACTGAAGCTTTCTTT. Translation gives CASRSWNTEAFF. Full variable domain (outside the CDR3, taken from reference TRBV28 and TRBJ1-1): DVKVTQSSRYLVKRTGEKVFLECVQDMDHENMFWYRQDPGLGLRLIYFSYDVKMKEKGDIPEGYSVSREKKERFSLILESASTNQTSMYLCASRSWNTEAFFGQGTRLTVV.

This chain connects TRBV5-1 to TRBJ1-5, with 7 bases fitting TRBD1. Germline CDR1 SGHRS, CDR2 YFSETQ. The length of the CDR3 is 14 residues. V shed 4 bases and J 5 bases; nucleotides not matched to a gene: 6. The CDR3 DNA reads TGCGCCAGCAGCCCCGGGACAGAGGATCAGCCCCAGCATTTT. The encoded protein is CASSPGTEDQPQHF.

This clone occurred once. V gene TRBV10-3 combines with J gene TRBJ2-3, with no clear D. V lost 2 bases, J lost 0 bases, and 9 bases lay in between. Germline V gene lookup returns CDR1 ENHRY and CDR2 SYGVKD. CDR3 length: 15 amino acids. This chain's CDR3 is CAISERAGSTDTQYF. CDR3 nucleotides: TGTGCCATCAGTGAGAGGGCAGGTAGCACAGATACGCAGTATTTT.

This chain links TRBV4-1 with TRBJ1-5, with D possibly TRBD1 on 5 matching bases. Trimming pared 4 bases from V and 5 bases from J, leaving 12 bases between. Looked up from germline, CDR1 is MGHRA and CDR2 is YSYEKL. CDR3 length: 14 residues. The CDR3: CASSPSDTYQPQHF. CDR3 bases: TGCGCCAGCAGCCCGTCGGACACCTATCAGCCCCAGCATTTT.

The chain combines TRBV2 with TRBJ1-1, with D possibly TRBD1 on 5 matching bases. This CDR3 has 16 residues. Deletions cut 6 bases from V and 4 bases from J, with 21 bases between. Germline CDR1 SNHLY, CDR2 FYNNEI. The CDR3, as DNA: TGTGCCAGCAGCGAGACGGATACAGGCACTTTCACTGAAGCTTTCTTT. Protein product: CASSETDTGTFTEAFF. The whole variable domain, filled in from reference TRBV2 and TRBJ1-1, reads EPEVTQTPSHQVTQMGQEVILRCVPISNHLYFYWYRQILGQKVEFLVSFYNNEISEKSEIFDDQFSVERPDGSNFTLKIRSTKLEDSAMYFCASSETDTGTFTEAFFGQGTRLTVV.